This note documents a single T cell receptor beta chain sequence. This entry comes from a study of cytomegalovirus exposure and HLA in healthy donors. Study background: Genetic ancestry analysis placed around four fifths of the approximately 400 donors that were genotyped in the Caucasian-associated cluster.

PCR amplification relied on 60 Vbeta primers (plus 13 Jbeta primers). Data came from immunoSEQ multiplex PCR; TCRdb stores just in-frame clones and leaves some out. The table includes roughly 80,000 clones, roughly four fifths detected once. Germline CDR1 MRHNA, CDR2 SNTAGT. J was trimmed by 7 bases and V by 5 bases; bases with no gene match: 4. This CDR3 contains 14 residues. Donors in the study were healthy people who gave bone marrow. The J gene is TRBJ1-6, the V gene TRBV6-4; TRBD1 aligns across 8 bases. Input material: PBMCs. The TCR originated in a woman aged 30 to 39 in good health and CMV-seronegative. For the CDR3, the DNA is TGTGCCAGCAGTACGGGACAGGCCAATTCACCCCTCCACTTT. Protein sequence: CASSTGQANSPLHF.